The following is a TCR beta chain sequence with its context. Its antigen remains unknown. The entry originates in a study of cytomegalovirus exposure and HLA in healthy donors. Use of 60 Vbeta and 13 Jbeta primers characterized the PCR. The method was immunoSEQ multiplex PCR; TCRdb's version includes in-frame clones alone and lacks a portion of them. The sample includes around 180,000 clones, less than 85% seen only once; the top ten take 1%. CDR1 and CDR2 from the germline V gene are LNHNV and YYDKDF (reference sequence). This CDR3 spans 15 amino acids. V dropped 1 base and J dropped 4; count of bases not matched to a gene: 0. Healthy bone marrow donors made up the donors. General study results and limits: Despite most TCR sequences being rare, some public TCRs occurred in many donors.

Sequenced: PBMCs. This TCR derives from a boy aged 2 to 10 in good health and CMV-seronegative. J is TRBJ1-5 and V is TRBV15; 11 bases map to TRBD1. CDR3 DNA: TGTGCCACCAGCAGAGGGGACAGGGGGAATCAGCCCCAGCATTTT. Its protein is CATSRGDRGNQPQHF.